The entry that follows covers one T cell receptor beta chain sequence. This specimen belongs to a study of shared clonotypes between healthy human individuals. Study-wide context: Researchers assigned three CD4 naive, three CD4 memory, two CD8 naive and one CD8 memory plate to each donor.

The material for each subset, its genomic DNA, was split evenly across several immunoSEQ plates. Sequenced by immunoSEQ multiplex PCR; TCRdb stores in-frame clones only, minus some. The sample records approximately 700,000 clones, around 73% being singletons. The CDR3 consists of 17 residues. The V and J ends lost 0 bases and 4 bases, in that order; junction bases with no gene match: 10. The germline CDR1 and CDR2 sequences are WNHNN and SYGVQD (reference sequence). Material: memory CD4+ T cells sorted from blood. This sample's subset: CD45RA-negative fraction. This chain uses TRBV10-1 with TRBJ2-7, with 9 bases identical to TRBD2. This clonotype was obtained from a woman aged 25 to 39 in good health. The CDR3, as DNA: TGCGCCAGCAGTGAGTCGCCGGGTAGCGGGAGTTCTTACGAGCAGTACTTC. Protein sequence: CASSESPGSGSSYEQYF.